This T cell receptor beta chain was identified in a study of cytomegalovirus exposure and HLA in healthy donors. General study points: Previously analyzed data showed that most TCR beta V segments were productive at a frequency of about 90% or about 30%. Rare sequences made up most TCRs, while some public TCRs were found in many donors. Indistinguishable V segments, including TRBV6-2 and TRBV6-3, were excluded.

Note on this clone: As yet, its antigen is unknown.

The PCR used 60 Vbeta and 13 Jbeta primers. TCRdb keeps only in-frame clones here, not all; method: immunoSEQ multiplex PCR. This repertoire shows about 140,000 clones, around 77% found once; its top ten account for roughly 1%. The donors comprised healthy bone marrow donors. The length of the CDR3 is 17 residues. Per germline, CDR1 MNHNS and CDR2 SASEGT. V lost 2 bases and J lost 0, with 15 bases in between. The chain links TRBV6-1 to TRBJ2-3; D may be TRBD2 (6 bases). Sequenced input: PBMCs. This clonotype originated in a young man in good health and CMV-seronegative. The CDR3 reads CASSEMAGGQSTDTQYF. In DNA, the CDR3 is TGTGCCAGCAGTGAAATGGCCGGAGGGCAAAGCACAGATACGCAGTATTTT.